These 8 T cell receptor beta chains originate from one sample sequenced in a study of blood T cell repertoires in COVID-19. TCRdb's copy holds only in-frame clones and misses some; the assay was immunoSEQ multiplex PCR. The sample lists about 200,000 clones, roughly 88% occurring once. Sequenced sample: peripheral blood. These receptors all come from a man aged 50 or older with COVID-19, enrolled during active disease.

V and J are TRBV10-1 and TRBJ2-2, with D unresolved. Trimming left V 5 bases short and J 6 bases short, with 7 bases between. CDR1 WNHNN and CDR2 SYGVQD come from the germline V gene (reference sequence). The CDR3 extends over 12 amino acids. This CDR3 is CASSRVPGELFF. The CDR3 bases are TGCGCCAGCAGTCGGGTCCCCGGGGAGCTGTTTTTT.

V is TRBV7-2 and J is TRBJ1-2; no reliable D call. V dropped 3 bases and J dropped 6 bases, with 11 bases sitting between them. Germline loops: CDR1 SGHTA, CDR2 FQGNSA. The CDR3 has 13 amino acids. The CDR3 bases are TGTGCCAGCAGCTTGGAGGGAATAAATGGCTACACCTTC. This translates into CASSLEGINGYTF.

The chain combines TRBV6-1 with TRBJ1-1; D might be TRBD1 (5 bases). Trimming took 0 bases from V and 7 from J, leaving 9 bases between them. The CDR3 runs 13 residues. Looked up from germline, CDR1 is MNHNS and CDR2 is SASEGT. The CDR3 region has the DNA TGTGCCAGCAGTGAAGCGGGGGGGGATGAAGCTTTCTTT. Amino acids: CASSEAGGDEAFF.

This chain uses TRBV29-1 with TRBJ2-5, with 9 bases fitting TRBD2. The V gene's germline CDR1 is SQVTM and CDR2 ANQGSEA. The CDR3 loop spans 15 amino acids. Trimming cost V 6 bases and J 0 bases; bases outside gene matches: 8. In DNA, the CDR3 is TGCAGCGTCCGACAGACTAGCGGAAACCAAGAGACCCAGTACTTC. Its protein is CSVRQTSGNQETQYF.

With regard to this clone: One end of the junction varies from germline; a read error may be responsible. V usage is TRBV11-3 and J usage is TRBJ1-5, with a tentative D call TRBD1 (5 bases). Germline values: CDR1 SGHNT, CDR2 YENEEA. CDR3 length equals 18 residues. CDR3 nucleotide sequence: TGTGCCAGCACCTTATCATTGCGGGGGAGGTCGAGCAATCAGCCCCAGCATTTT. Translation gives CASTLSLRGRSSNQPQHF.

V usage is TRBV3-1 (or the pseudogene TRBV3-2) and J usage is TRBJ2-1, with a weak D call TRBD2 (5 bases). Trimming shortened V by 2 bases and J by 8 bases, and 16 bases separated the two germline ends. The germline gives CDR1 LGHDT, CDR2 YNNKEL (reference sequence). This CDR3 spans 15 amino acids. CDR3 sequence: CASSQRFRGRDEQFF. The CDR3 nucleotides read TGTGCCAGCAGCCAACGATTTCGTGGGAGAGATGAGCAGTTCTTC.

This sequence joins TRBV2 and TRBJ1-5; 10 positions agree with TRBD1. The V and J ends lost 4 bases and 10 bases, in that order; junction bases with no gene match: 13. This CDR3 region has 16 residues. In germline, CDR1 is SNHLY, CDR2 FYNNEI. CDR3 residues: CASSAQTGGRPFPQHF. As DNA, the CDR3 is TGTGCCAGCAGTGCCCAGACAGGGGGCCGCCCCTTTCCCCAGCATTTT.

This clone was seen a single time. The chain links TRBV19 to TRBJ2-1; perhaps TRBD2 as D (6 bases). The V gene lost 3 bases and the J gene lost 9 bases, with 18 bases spanning the gap. From germline, CDR1 is LNHDA and CDR2 SQIVND (reference sequence). The CDR3 length is 15 residues. CDR3 protein: CASSIVGRGWSEQFF. Here the CDR3 DNA reads TGTGCCAGTAGTATCGTGGGACGGGGGTGGAGTGAGCAGTTCTTC. The full variable domain, rest sourced from reference TRBV19 and TRBJ2-1, is DGGITQSPKYLFRKEGQNVTLSCEQNLNHDAMYWYRQDPGQGLRLIYYSQIVNDFQKGDIAEGYSVSREKKESFPLTVTSAQKNPTAFYLCASSIVGRGWSEQFFGPGTRLTVL.